Presented here are 19 T cell receptor beta chains from one specimen sequenced in a study of cytomegalovirus exposure and HLA in healthy donors listed by TCRdb under 2017. Receptor libraries were prepared by the immunoSEQ multiplex PCR assay. For the multiplex PCR, a mixture combining 60 forward primers for TCR Vbeta segments and 13 reverse primers for TCR Jbeta segments was used. What TCRdb holds here is the immuneACCESS table cut down to in-frame rearrangements. Part of the clones is not present; checked against another copy, under half of the missing clones reflect an unresolved V gene, and the others are unexplained. The table for this sample lists 55,000 to 90,000 clones; around 80% of them were counted only once. About 6.5% of the sample lies in the top ten. Sequencing used PBMCs. Every receptor here comes from a man aged 45-60 years in good health and CMV-seronegative.

This chain links TRBV7-9 with TRBJ1-2, with TRBD1 matching over 10 bases. The V gene end was trimmed by 5 bases and the J gene end by 4 bases; junction bases not matched to a gene: 7. This CDR3 region has 15 residues. CDR1 and CDR2 from the germline V gene are SEHNR and FQNEAQ (reference sequence). The CDR3 here is CASSASGTGVYGYTF. Written as DNA, the CDR3 is TGTGCCAGCAGCGCGTCCGGGACAGGGGTCTATGGCTACACCTTC.

The V gene is TRBV28, the J gene TRBJ1-2; D remains ambiguous. CDR3 length: 14 residues. Per germline, CDR1 MDHEN and CDR2 SYDVKM. V dropped 2 bases and J dropped 7 bases, with 14 bases sitting between them. The CDR3 protein is CASSLSIRLSGYTF. The CDR3 DNA is TGTGCCAGCAGTTTAAGTATCAGGCTTTCTGGCTACACCTTC.

The chain recombines TRBV11-3 with TRBJ2-3, with 8 positions matching TRBD1. Germline CDR1 is SGHNT and CDR2 is YENEEA. The CDR3 length is 16 residues. V was clipped by 5 bases and J by 4 bases; unmatched bases: 11. The CDR3 bases are TGTGCCAGCAGCAACCCGGGACAGGATTTCGCAGATACGCAGTATTTT. Translating it yields CASSNPGQDFADTQYF.

The chain recombines TRBV18 with TRBJ1-1; tentative D call: TRBD1 (5 bases). Germline V gives CDR1 KGHSH, CDR2 LQKENI. Trimming pared 2 bases from V and 10 bases from J, leaving 14 bases between. CDR3 length: 13 amino acids. This CDR3 is CASSPVAFGGAFF. In DNA, the CDR3 is TGTGCCAGCTCACCAGTGGCCTTCGGGGGAGCTTTCTTT.

This clone appeared a single time. One junction end disagrees with the germline gene, perhaps due to a read error. In DNA, the CDR3 is TGTTCCAGCAGCGGCTCAGGGGCAGGGGCTTTCTTT. This codes for CSSSGSGAGAFF. The V gene is TRBV7-9, the J gene TRBJ1-1, with D perhaps TRBD1 (6 bases). The CDR3 sequence is 12 residues long. CDR1 SEHNR and CDR2 FQNEAQ come from the germline V gene (reference sequence).

CDR3 region: CASRVSTGYRDQPQHF. DNA for the CDR3: TGTGCCAGTAGGGTATCTACAGGGTATCGGGATCAGCCCCAGCATTTT. The genes are TRBV19 and TRBJ1-5, with D tentatively TRBD1 (6 bases). Trimming took off 6 bases at V and 5 bases at J, with 20 bases between the two ends. The CDR3 has 16 amino acids. Looked up from germline, CDR1 is LNHDA and CDR2 is SQIVND (reference sequence). Full variable domain (outside the CDR3, taken from reference TRBV19 and TRBJ1-5): DGGITQSPKYLFRKEGQNVTLSCEQNLNHDAMYWYRQDPGQGLRLIYYSQIVNDFQKGDIAEGYSVSREKKESFPLTVTSAQKNPTAFYLCASRVSTGYRDQPQHFGDGTRLSIL.

This clone has just a few counts. CDR3 residues: CASSVLAGGYYEQYF. The CDR3 nucleotides are TGCGCCAGCAGTGTGCTAGCGGGAGGATACTACGAGCAGTACTTC. V usage is TRBV10-2 and J usage is TRBJ2-7; 11 bases align to TRBD2. The CDR3 is made up of 15 amino acids. With 4 bases clipped from V and 3 bases from J, the junction kept 5 bases outside the gene matches. Germline loops: CDR1 WSHSY, CDR2 SAAADI.

The V gene is TRBV15, the J gene TRBJ1-1; TRBD1 matches at 8 bases. CDR3 size: 14 residues. Germline V gives CDR1 LNHNV, CDR2 YYDKDF (reference sequence). J was trimmed by 0 bases and V by 3 bases; bases with no gene match: 0. The CDR3 DNA reads as TGTGCCACCAGCAGGACAGGGGTGAACACTGAAGCTTTCTTT. Translating it yields CATSRTGVNTEAFF.

The J gene is TRBJ1-2, the V gene TRBV30; tentatively, D is TRBD1 (5 bases). Germline V CDR1 and CDR2: GTSNPN, SVGIG (reference sequence). V was trimmed by 2 bases and J by 2 bases, leaving 15 bases between them. The CDR3 is 15 residues long. Here the CDR3 reads CAWSTRRQTNYGYTF. DNA of the CDR3: TGTGCCTGGAGTACAAGGAGACAGACCAACTATGGCTACACCTTC. Full variable domain (remainder filled in from reference TRBV30 and TRBJ1-2): SQTIHQWPATLVQPVGSPLSLECTVEGTSNPNLYWYRQAAGRGLQLLFYSVGIGQISSEVPQNLSASRPQDRQFILSSKKLLLSDSGFYLCAWSTRRQTNYGYTFGSGTRLTVV.

The count of this clone is one. This chain uses TRBV2 with TRBJ2-7; D is perhaps TRBD2 (6 bases). The CDR3 consists of 14 residues. Trimming shortened V by 3 bases and J by 3 bases, and 12 bases separated the two germline ends. CDR1 and CDR2 (germline): SNHLY, FYNNEI. The CDR3 protein is CASSETSPLYEQYF. CDR3 coding DNA: TGTGCCAGCAGTGAGACTAGTCCCCTCTACGAGCAGTACTTC. Looking up the rest from reference TRBV2 and TRBJ2-7 gives the full variable domain: EPEVTQTPSHQVTQMGQEVILRCVPISNHLYFYWYRQILGQKVEFLVSFYNNEISEKSEIFDDQFSVERPDGSNFTLKIRSTKLEDSAMYFCASSETSPLYEQYFGPGTRLTVT.

The J gene is TRBJ2-7, the V gene TRBV5-1, with D uncertain. Trimming shortened V by 0 bases and J by 1 base, and 11 bases separated the two germline ends. Germline assignment: CDR1 SGHRS and CDR2 YFSETQ. The CDR3 runs 15 residues. The CDR3 loop is CASSLATQKSYEQYF. For the CDR3, the DNA is TGCGCCAGCAGCTTGGCCACACAGAAATCCTACGAGCAGTACTTC.

V gene TRBV19 combines with J gene TRBJ1-5; TRBD1 is a possible D gene (6 bases). Germline V gene sequence: CDR1 LNHDA, CDR2 SQIVND (reference sequence). The V end lost 6 bases, the J end lost 4 bases, and 16 bases lay between the germline ends. This CDR3 is built from 15 residues. As DNA, the CDR3 is TGTGCCAGTAGGGGGGGGCAGGGCAATAATCAGCCCCAGCATTTT. It specifies CASRGGQGNNQPQHF. Combining the CDR3 with reference TRBV19 and TRBJ1-5 gives the whole variable domain DGGITQSPKYLFRKEGQNVTLSCEQNLNHDAMYWYRQDPGQGLRLIYYSQIVNDFQKGDIAEGYSVSREKKESFPLTVTSAQKNPTAFYLCASRGGQGNNQPQHFGDGTRLSIL.

The J gene is TRBJ1-4, the V gene TRBV7-9, with D possibly matching TRBD1 (6 bases). The CDR3 is 14 residues long. Per germline, CDR1 SEHNR and CDR2 FQNEAQ (reference sequence). The ends were cut back, 0 bases at V and 8 bases at J, with 10 bases in the middle. The CDR3 loop reads CASSLAGGGEKLFF. The CDR3 DNA follows: TGTGCCAGCAGCTTAGCAGGGGGTGGAGAAAAACTGTTTTTT.

The chain employs TRBV5-4 and TRBJ2-5, with a possible D match to TRBD1 (6 bases). Trimming took 4 bases from V and 5 from J, leaving 12 bases between them. In germline, CDR1 is SGHNT, CDR2 YYREEE (reference sequence). This CDR3 region has 13 residues. CDR3: CASSQNRVETQYF. CDR3 DNA: TGTGCCAGCAGCCAGAACAGGGTTGAGACCCAGTACTTC.

The genes are TRBV27 and TRBJ1-1, with D perhaps matching TRBD1 (5 bases). Germline-derived CDR1 and CDR2 are MNHEY and SMNVEV (reference sequence). The CDR3 is 12 residues long. Trimming took 9 bases from V and 5 from J, leaving 13 bases between them. CDR3: CASGGWKTEAFF. The CDR3 nucleotides read TGTGCCAGTGGGGGGTGGAAGACTGAAGCTTTCTTT.

This chain links TRBV18 with TRBJ2-2, with TRBD1 matching 9 bases. The germline V gene encodes CDR1 KGHSH and CDR2 LQKENI. V lost 2 bases and J lost 2; bases outside the gene matches: 9. The CDR3 extends over 18 amino acids. CDR3 region: CASSPKARTGVNTGELFF. The CDR3 bases are TGTGCCAGCTCACCAAAGGCTAGGACAGGGGTCAACACCGGGGAGCTGTTTTTT. Drawing the rest from reference TRBV18 and TRBJ2-2, the complete variable domain is NAGVMQNPRHLVRRRGQEARLRCSPMKGHSHVYWYRQLPEEGLKFMVYLQKENIIDESGMPKERFSAEFPKEGPSILRIQQVVRGDSAAYFCASSPKARTGVNTGELFFGEGSRLTVL.

Regarding this clone: The same CDR3 can be traced to other DNA sequences in this sample. This chain links TRBV7-9 with TRBJ2-1; 10 nucleotides line up with TRBD2. J lost 4 bases, V lost 4 bases, and 4 bases had no gene match. CDR3 length equals 15 residues. Germline CDR1 and CDR2: SEHNR and FQNEAQ (reference sequence). CDR3 DNA sequence: TGTGCCAGCAGCTCTAGCGGGGGTAGATACAATGAGCAGTTCTTC. Translated, it gives CASSSSGGRYNEQFF. Full variable domain (outside the CDR3, taken from reference TRBV7-9 and TRBJ2-1): DTGVSQNPRHKITKRGQNVTFRCDPISEHNRLYWYRQTLGQGPEFLTYFQNEAQLEKSRLLSDRFSAERPKGSFSTLEIQRTEQGDSAMYLCASSSSGGRYNEQFFGPGTRLTVL.

The rearrangement joins TRBV6-1 to TRBJ1-6; a possible D gene is TRBD1 (6 bases). CDR1 and CDR2 (germline): MNHNS, SASEGT. The CDR3 is made up of 15 amino acids. V was shortened by 2 bases and J by 12 bases, with 17 bases between the two germline ends. The CDR3 nucleotides read TGTGCCAGCAGTGAACCTCGACCGGACAGACAACCCCTCCACTTT. Translated, it gives CASSEPRPDRQPLHF.

This rearrangement joins TRBV5-4 to TRBJ2-7, with D maybe TRBD1 (6 bases). Trimming shortened V by 4 bases and J by 2 bases, and 13 bases separated the two germline ends. Germline V CDR1 and CDR2: SGHNT, YYREEE (reference sequence). The CDR3 covers 14 residues. The CDR3 nucleotides are TGTGCCAGCAGCCGACATTCAGGGGCCTACGAGCAGTACTTC. This encodes CASSRHSGAYEQYF.